This T cell receptor (beta chain) was obtained from a study of cytomegalovirus exposure and HLA in healthy donors. Findings and limits, study-wide: CMV serostatus was the sole immune exposure data available.

V was clipped by 5 bases and J by 4 bases; unmatched bases: 5. CDR1 and CDR2 (germline): MNHEY, SMNVEV (reference sequence). This CDR3 comprises 14 residues. To note about this clone: Its antigen is undetermined.

It was with 60 Vbeta and 13 Jbeta primers that the PCR ran. Sequencing was performed with immunoSEQ multiplex PCR; in TCRdb, only in-frame clones are kept and a portion is missing. The table includes 100,000 to 150,000 clones, 80% to 90% detected once. The chain couples TRBV27 to TRBJ1-2; 9 nucleotides agree with TRBD1. Sample: PBMCs. The source is a woman in her thirties or forties in good health and CMV-seropositive. CDR3 region: CASSPGQGRYGYTF. The CDR3 DNA sequence: TGTGCCAGCAGTCCGGGACAGGGACGCTATGGCTACACCTTC.